This T cell receptor beta chain was obtained from a study of blood T cell repertoires in COVID-19. Study-wide context: Researchers got acute and convalescent COVID-19 samples from the United States, Italy and Spain. From T cells, B-cell-depleted T cells, or PBMCs came the material, which was cDNA or gDNA.

The CDR3 extends over 11 amino acids. Germline CDR1 ENHRY, CDR2 SYGVKD. V lost 7 bases and J lost 10, with 12 bases in between. Under the authors' procedure: Reference gene primers were amplified, and this amplification served to estimate nucleated cell counts. Libraries were prepared by immunoSEQ multiplex PCR; TCRdb keeps only in-frame clonotypes and omits some of them. V and J calls and clone size come straight from that table; D and trimming were deduced from the DNA. Among just under 30,000 clones listed, 80% were seen once. V and J are TRBV10-3 and TRBJ2-3; D might be TRBD2 (5 bases). What was sequenced was peripheral blood. The origin of this receptor is a woman in her seventies with acute or convalescent COVID-19. In nucleotides, the CDR3 is TGTGCCATCACGGTGGGAGAGGCGCAGTATTTT. Translated: CAITVGEAQYF.